The 6 T cell receptor beta chains given below trace back to one sample, sequenced in a study of T-cell memory formation after mild COVID-19. MiXCR was run by TCRdb on the 5' RACE reads, yielding one entry per CDR3 protein. The table shows a few hundred thousand distinct CDR3 sequences, with around a quarter occurring only once. Sequencing input: PBMCs or a T cell subset sorted from them (not recorded which). These receptor sequences come from an adult woman who had mild COVID-19 (a few samples of this study predate the infection). Cell type and time point are not known.

This clonotype was counted only a few times. The genes are TRBV20-1 and TRBJ2-7; D may be TRBD2 (6 bases). The V and J ends lost 0 bases and 1 base respectively, with 13 bases between them. CDR3 length: 15 residues. Germline V lookup: CDR1 DFQATT, CDR2 SNEGSKA (reference sequence). Here the CDR3 DNA reads TGCAGTGCTAGAGAGGGATGGAGGGTTTCCTACGAGCAGTACTTC. Encoded protein: CSAREGWRVSYEQYF.

The CDR3 loop reads CASSPWDRGNTEAFF. The CDR3, as DNA: TGTGCCAGCAGCCCTTGGGACAGGGGGAACACTGAAGCTTTCTTT. The gene calls are TRBV7-9 and TRBJ1-1; TRBD1 matches at 10 bases. J was trimmed by 1 base and V by 5 bases; bases with no gene match: 4. Germline V gives CDR1 SEHNR, CDR2 FQNEAQ (reference sequence). This CDR3 has 15 residues.

The gene calls are TRBV5-1 and TRBJ2-3; D unresolved. V was shortened by 2 bases and J by 0 bases, with 10 bases between the two germline ends. From germline, CDR1 is SGHRS and CDR2 YFSETQ. The CDR3 length is 15 residues. CDR3 in DNA: TGCGCCAGCAGCTTAGCAGCGCTAAGCACAGATACGCAGTATTTT. Protein product: CASSLAALSTDTQYF.

This chain joins TRBV12-3 or TRBV12-4 and TRBJ2-7, with D unresolved. Trimming pared 3 bases from V and 9 bases from J, leaving 15 bases between. The CDR3 has 13 amino acids. The CDR3 DNA is TGTGCCAGCAGTTTCATCAGGAGCCGGAGGCAGTACTTC. Its translation is CASSFIRSRRQYF.

This clonotype was observed many times. The chain links TRBV20-1 to TRBJ2-1; D gene ambiguous. Per germline, CDR1 DFQATT and CDR2 SNEGSKA (reference sequence). The CDR3 is made up of 13 amino acids. The germline V and J ends were trimmed by 6 bases and 3 bases, with 12 bases remaining between them. CDR3 sequence (DNA): TGCAGTGCCCCAGTTTACAGCTACAATGAGCAGTTCTTC. Encoded protein: CSAPVYSYNEQFF.

This clonotype has more than one count but fewer than ten. The V call is TRBV24-1, the J call TRBJ2-3, with 9 bases identical to TRBD2. The CDR3 runs to 17 residues. Trimming took 3 bases from V and 7 from J; bases not matched to a gene: 13. Germline V CDR1 and CDR2: KGHDR, SFDVKD. CDR3 residues: CATSDPLAGARQYTQYF. CDR3 nucleotides: TGTGCCACCAGTGATCCTTTAGCGGGAGCGCGTCAGTATACGCAGTATTTT.